Each of the 5 T cell receptor beta chains below was sequenced from the same sample in a study of shared clonotypes between healthy human individuals. The repertoire was sequenced with immunoSEQ multiplex PCR; TCRdb's copy has only in-frame clones and lacks some. Of approximately 1.4 million clones listed, 95% to 99% are singletons. Sequenced material: naive CD4+ T cells sorted from blood. Subset reported: CD45RA+ positively selected. These receptors all come from a man aged 30 to 45 in good health.

The chain links TRBV6-1 to TRBJ2-7; no firm D call. The CDR3 length is 15 residues. Per the germline V gene, CDR1 is MNHNS and CDR2 is SASEGT. The V end was cut by 5 bases, the J end by 1 base, with 15 bases between. The chain's CDR3 is CASSLQGTLSYEQYF. CDR3 in DNA: TGTGCCAGCAGTTTACAAGGAACTCTATCCTACGAGCAGTACTTC.

The chain links TRBV30 to TRBJ2-5; the D is unclear. The germline gives CDR1 GTSNPN, CDR2 SVGIG (reference sequence). The V gene lost 0 bases and the J gene lost 4 bases, with 9 bases spanning the gap. The length of the CDR3 is 13 residues. The CDR3 DNA is TGTGCCTGGAGTGTGAAGGTGGGAGAGACCCAGTACTTC. It translates to CAWSVKVGETQYF.

The sample holds one count of this clone. One end of the junction is discordant with germline, which a read error may explain. The chain couples TRBV7-7 to TRBJ2-2; D is possibly TRBD1 (6 bases). CDR3 length: 15 amino acids. Looked up from germline, CDR1 is SSHAT and CDR2 is FNYEAQ (reference sequence). The CDR3 loop reads CASSYGQGSSGELFF. The CDR3 DNA reads as TGTGCTAGCAGCTACGGTCAGGGGTCGTCCGGGGAGCTGTTTTTT. The complete variable domain, with remaining parts taken from reference TRBV7-7 and TRBJ2-2, reads GAGVSQSPRYKVTKRGQDVTLRCDPISSHATLYWYQQALGQGPEFLTYFNYEAQPDKSGLPSDRFSAERPEGSISTLTIQRTEQRDSAMYRCASSYGQGSSGELFFGEGSRLTVL.

The chain links TRBV11-3 to TRBJ2-2, with 7 positions matching TRBD1. V trimming: 4 bases; J trimming: 6 bases; junction bases outside the gene matches: 2. The CDR3 covers 13 residues. CDR1 is SGHNT and CDR2 is YENEEA in the germline V gene. The CDR3 DNA follows: TGTGCCAGCAGCTCAGGGACAGCCGGGGAGCTGTTTTTT. It encodes CASSSGTAGELFF.

The genes are TRBV7-3 and TRBJ2-1; 10 bases match TRBD2. With 5 bases clipped from V and 13 bases from J, the junction kept 14 bases outside the gene matches. The germline V gene has CDR1 SGHTA and CDR2 FQGTGA. The CDR3 length is 15 residues. The CDR3 region is CASSPRLAGPSLQFF. The CDR3 nucleotides read TGTGCCAGCAGCCCCCGACTAGCGGGTCCCTCCCTCCAGTTCTTC.